These 18 T cell receptor beta chains came from one sample sequenced in a study of OX40 agonist ivuxolimab in advanced cancers. Only in-frame clones appear in the TCRdb table, and some are missing; sequencing was by immunoSEQ multiplex PCR. The profile covers 20,000 to 25,000 clones, with approximately 80% appearing a single time and 1.4% to 1.5% taken by the ten largest. Specimen: CD4+ or CD8+ T cells sorted from blood, collected in a trial of the OX40 agonist ivuxolimab. Receptors were obtained from an adult with an advanced solid tumor such as melanoma, head and neck, liver or kidney cancer.

The chain carries TRBV19 and TRBJ2-2, with 9 bases identical to TRBD1. V shed 7 bases, J shed 3 bases, and the junction held 6 bases outside the gene matches. This CDR3 has 15 amino acids. Germline CDR1 is LNHDA and CDR2 is SQIVND (reference sequence). This CDR3 is CASTSGQGHTGELFF. CDR3 sequence (DNA): TGTGCCAGTACCTCGGGACAGGGACACACCGGGGAGCTGTTTTTT.

This clone was observed once. The chain joins TRBV11-2 to TRBJ1-1; no clear D. V gave up 0 bases and J gave up 4 bases, with 3 bases separating them. Germline lookup yields CDR1 SGHAT and CDR2 FQNNGV. The CDR3 is made up of 12 amino acids. DNA for the CDR3: TGTGCCAGCAGCTTAGATCTCACTGAAGCTTTCTTT. Translated, it gives CASSLDLTEAFF.

This clone was seen once. The chain has TRBV5-1 and TRBJ1-1, with D unclear. V lost 0 bases to trimming and J lost 1 base, with 7 bases between them. Germline CDR1 is SGHRS and CDR2 is YFSETQ. This CDR3 is 14 amino acids long. Here the CDR3 DNA reads TGCGCCAGCAGCTTGGGGAGCTGGAACACTGAAGCTTTCTTT. Its translation: CASSLGSWNTEAFF.

The V call is TRBV14, the J call TRBJ1-2; 9 nucleotides agree with TRBD1. CDR1 and CDR2 (germline): SGHDN, FVKESK. With V trimmed by 2 bases and J by 7 bases, 5 bases remained unmatched. CDR3 size: 14 residues. CDR3 sequence: CASSQFTGGSGYTF. The CDR3 DNA reads as TGTGCCAGCAGCCAATTCACAGGGGGCTCTGGCTACACCTTC.

The V and J genes are TRBV4-1 and TRBJ2-2; 7 bases are shared with TRBD2. The junction had 7 bases not matched to a gene; V was cut back by 3 bases and J by 0 bases. This CDR3 has 17 residues. Germline V gives CDR1 MGHRA, CDR2 YSYEKL. The CDR3 DNA follows: TGCGCCAGCAGCCATTCGACTAGCCCTTCGAACACCGGGGAGCTGTTTTTT. Its protein is CASSHSTSPSNTGELFF.

This chain connects TRBV7-3 to TRBJ2-2; tentative D call: TRBD2 (5 bases). Germline lookup yields CDR1 SGHTA and CDR2 FQGTGA. Between the trimmed V and J ends, which lost 5 bases and 4 bases, there was a span of 11 bases. The CDR3 totals 14 residues. This CDR3 reads CASSPQLGTGELFF. In DNA, the CDR3 is TGTGCCAGCAGCCCCCAACTAGGCACCGGGGAGCTGTTTTTT.

The V gene is TRBV4-2, the J gene TRBJ2-7; 7 bases are a match to TRBD2. The germline gives CDR1 LGHNA, CDR2 YNFKEQ. This CDR3 has 15 amino acids. Germline trimming cut 0 bases from V and 7 bases from J; bases unmatched to any gene: 9. The CDR3 bases are TGTGCCAGCAGCCAAGAGCTGGGACTAAAGGGGGAGCAGTACTTC. Encoded protein: CASSQELGLKGEQYF.

This chain joins TRBV7-9 and TRBJ2-1, with TRBD2 matching over 11 bases. Germline assignment: CDR1 SEHNR and CDR2 FQNEAQ (reference sequence). The CDR3 totals 15 residues. The trim removed 5 bases at V and 9 bases at J, leaving 9 bases unmatched. The CDR3 here is CASSVELAGESEQFF. The CDR3 DNA reads TGTGCCAGCAGCGTTGAACTAGCGGGAGAAAGTGAGCAGTTCTTC. The whole variable domain, filled in from reference TRBV7-9 and TRBJ2-1, reads DTGVSQNPRHKITKRGQNVTFRCDPISEHNRLYWYRQTLGQGPEFLTYFQNEAQLEKSRLLSDRFSAERPKGSFSTLEIQRTEQGDSAMYLCASSVELAGESEQFFGPGTRLTVL.

Here the CDR3 reads CASSFGVGNYEQFF. The CDR3 nucleotides are TGCGCCAGCAGCTTTGGGGTAGGGAATTATGAGCAGTTCTTC. The chain recombines TRBV5-1 with TRBJ2-1; D call uncertain. V was clipped by 2 bases and J by 8 bases, with 14 bases between them. This CDR3 is built from 14 residues. Germline loops: CDR1 SGHRS, CDR2 YFSETQ.

CDR3 region: CASSPGLAGTYEQYF. CDR3 sequence (DNA): TGTGCCAGCAGCCCCGGACTAGCGGGAACCTACGAGCAGTACTTC. The V gene is TRBV7-3, the J gene TRBJ2-7; 12 nucleotides match TRBD2. The CDR3 spans 15 residues. The trim removed 5 bases at V and 2 bases at J, leaving 4 bases unmatched. Germline CDR1 is SGHTA and CDR2 is FQGTGA.

The genes are TRBV9 and TRBJ1-3, with TRBD1 identical over 9 bases. CDR1 and CDR2 (germline): SGDLS, YYNGEE. The CDR3 spans 15 residues. V shed 0 bases, J shed 4 bases, and the junction held 2 bases outside the gene matches. In DNA, the CDR3 is TGTGCCAGCAGCGTAGATGGGACAGGGGGAAACACCATATATTTT. It is translated as CASSVDGTGGNTIYF. Full variable domain (rest looked up from reference TRBV9 and TRBJ1-3): DSGVTQTPKHLITATGQRVTLRCSPRSGDLSVYWYQQSLDQGLQFLIQYYNGEERAKGNILERFSAQQFPDLHSELNLSSLELGDSALYFCASSVDGTGGNTIYFGEGSWLTVV.

This clone was picked up a small number of times. This chain connects TRBV7-8 to TRBJ2-3; TRBD1 agrees at 11 bases. The germline gives CDR1 SGHVS, CDR2 FQNEAQ. The CDR3 totals 17 residues. V lost 0 bases and J lost 3; bases outside the gene matches: 5. The CDR3 DNA reads as TGTGCCAGCAGCTTAGCGGCGGGACAGGGGGGAACAGATACGCAGTATTTT. It is translated as CASSLAAGQGGTDTQYF.

V is TRBV5-1 and J is TRBJ2-3; TRBD2 might be the D (5 bases). The CDR3 spans 14 residues. Trimming took 4 bases from V and 5 from J, leaving 14 bases between them. Germline V lookup: CDR1 SGHRS, CDR2 YFSETQ. The CDR3 coding sequence is TGCGCCAGCAGCGACCCCGGGGTCGGAGATACGCAGTATTTT. This gives the protein CASSDPGVGDTQYF.

The chain combines TRBV6-1 with TRBJ2-3, with TRBD1 matching over 7 bases. V lost 3 bases and J lost 2; bases outside the gene matches: 2. CDR3 length equals 14 residues. The V gene's germline CDR1 is MNHNS and CDR2 SASEGT. The CDR3 sequence is CASSDQGVTDTQYF. The CDR3 nucleotides are TGTGCCAGCAGTGACCAGGGGGTCACAGATACGCAGTATTTT.

This clone turned up a few times. The CDR3 protein is CASSRQHSSYEQYF. In DNA form, the CDR3 reads TGTGCCAGCAGCCGACAGCATAGCTCCTACGAGCAGTACTTC. The chain recombines TRBV6-5 with TRBJ2-7, with D perhaps matching TRBD1 (5 bases). The V end was cut by 6 bases, the J end by 0 bases, with 12 bases between. The CDR3 has 14 amino acids. In germline, CDR1 is MNHEY, CDR2 SVGAGI.

The gene calls are TRBV7-2 and TRBJ1-1, with D tentatively TRBD1 (6 bases). This CDR3 comprises 16 residues. Per the germline V gene, CDR1 is SGHTA and CDR2 is FQGNSA. Trimming pared 0 bases from V and 1 base from J, leaving 12 bases between. Written as DNA, the CDR3 is TGTGCCAGCAGCTTAGCACCACAGGGCGGGAACACTGAAGCTTTCTTT. Amino acid sequence: CASSLAPQGGNTEAFF.

This chain links TRBV29-1 with TRBJ2-5; D is undetermined. CDR1 and CDR2 (germline): SQVTM, ANQGSEA. V was trimmed by 4 bases and J by 5 bases, leaving 14 bases between them. This CDR3 comprises 13 residues. In DNA, the CDR3 is TGCAGCGTTGTAAACCGACGACGGGAGACCCAGTACTTC. Its translation is CSVVNRRRETQYF.

This clone came up a few times. The J gene is TRBJ1-1, the V gene TRBV19; no firm D call. The germline V gene encodes CDR1 LNHDA and CDR2 SQIVND (reference sequence). V was shortened by 7 bases and J by 2 bases, with 8 bases between the two germline ends. CDR3 size: 12 residues. CDR3 DNA sequence: TGTGCCAGTAACGCGCGTAACACTGAAGCTTTCTTT. Its translation: CASNARNTEAFF.